The text below deals with one T cell receptor beta chain. This record comes from a study of blood T cell repertoires in COVID-19. Overall study context: Both acute and convalescent COVID-19 samples were obtained from the United States, Italy and Spain. The analysed material was cDNA or gDNA that came from T cells, B-cell-depleted T cells, or PBMCs.

Generated by immunoSEQ multiplex PCR, the TCRdb table keeps only in-frame clones and is missing some. The sample holds under 150,000 clones; more than 65% are singletons and the top ten take around 12%. This clonotype was sampled from a man at least 80 years old with acute or convalescent COVID-19. Sequencing was carried out using peripheral blood.

The DNA for the CDR3 is TGTGCCAGCAGCTTAAGTGGCAGTGGGAACACTGAAGCTTTCTTT. Protein: CASSLSGSGNTEAFF. The chain carries TRBV7-9 and TRBJ1-1; D not certain. Germline V gene sequence: CDR1 SEHNR, CDR2 FQNEAQ (reference sequence). V lost 2 bases to trimming and J lost 1 base, with 11 bases between them. CDR3 length: 15 residues.